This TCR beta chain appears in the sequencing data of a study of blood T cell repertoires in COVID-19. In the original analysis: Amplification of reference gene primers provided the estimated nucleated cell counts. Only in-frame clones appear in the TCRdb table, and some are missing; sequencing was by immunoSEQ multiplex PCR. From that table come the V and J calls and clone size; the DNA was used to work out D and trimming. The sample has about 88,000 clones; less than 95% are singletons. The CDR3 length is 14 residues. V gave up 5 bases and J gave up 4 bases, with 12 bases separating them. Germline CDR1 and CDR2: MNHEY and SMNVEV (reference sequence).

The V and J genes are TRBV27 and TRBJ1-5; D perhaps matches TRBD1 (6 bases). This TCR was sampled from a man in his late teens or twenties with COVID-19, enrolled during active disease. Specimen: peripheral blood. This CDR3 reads CASSRTAKNQPQHF. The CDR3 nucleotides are TGTGCCAGCAGTAGGACAGCGAAGAATCAGCCCCAGCATTTT.